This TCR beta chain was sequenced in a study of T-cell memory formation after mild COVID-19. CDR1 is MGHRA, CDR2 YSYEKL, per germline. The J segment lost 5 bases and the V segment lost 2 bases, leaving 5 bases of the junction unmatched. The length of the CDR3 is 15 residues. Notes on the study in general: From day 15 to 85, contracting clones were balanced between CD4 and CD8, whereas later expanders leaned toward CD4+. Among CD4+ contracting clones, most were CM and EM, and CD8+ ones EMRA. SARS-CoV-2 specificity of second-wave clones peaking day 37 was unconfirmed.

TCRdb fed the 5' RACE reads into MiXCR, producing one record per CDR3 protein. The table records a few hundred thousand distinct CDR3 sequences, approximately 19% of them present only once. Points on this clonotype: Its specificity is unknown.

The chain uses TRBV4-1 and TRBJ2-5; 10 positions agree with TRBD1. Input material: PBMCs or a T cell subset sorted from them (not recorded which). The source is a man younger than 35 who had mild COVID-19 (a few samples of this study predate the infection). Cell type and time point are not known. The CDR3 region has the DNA TGCGCCAGCAGCCAAAGACAGGGGGCGAGGGAGACCCAGTACTTC. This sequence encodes CASSQRQGARETQYF.